Included here is one TCR beta chain sequence, with context. The sample originates from a study of blood T cell repertoires in COVID-19. The CDR3 is made up of 11 amino acids. Germline-derived CDR1 and CDR2 are ENHRY and SYGVKD. Trimming removed 6 bases at V and 6 bases at J, with 8 bases between. Original analysis: Scientists estimated how many nucleated cells there were by amplifying reference gene primers. Method: immunoSEQ multiplex PCR; TCRdb's copy keeps in-frame clones and lacks some. D and trimming come from the DNA, and the V and J calls and clone size come from that table. The table has 100,000 or so clones, roughly 92% seen once; the top ten hold around 6%.

The sequenced sample was peripheral blood. This receptor was identified in a man between 65 and 85 years old with acute or convalescent COVID-19. The rearrangement uses TRBV10-3 and TRBJ1-1, with D possibly TRBD1 on 6 matching bases. The CDR3 protein is CAIRGASEAFF. For the CDR3, the DNA is TGTGCCATCAGGGGGGCATCTGAAGCTTTCTTT.